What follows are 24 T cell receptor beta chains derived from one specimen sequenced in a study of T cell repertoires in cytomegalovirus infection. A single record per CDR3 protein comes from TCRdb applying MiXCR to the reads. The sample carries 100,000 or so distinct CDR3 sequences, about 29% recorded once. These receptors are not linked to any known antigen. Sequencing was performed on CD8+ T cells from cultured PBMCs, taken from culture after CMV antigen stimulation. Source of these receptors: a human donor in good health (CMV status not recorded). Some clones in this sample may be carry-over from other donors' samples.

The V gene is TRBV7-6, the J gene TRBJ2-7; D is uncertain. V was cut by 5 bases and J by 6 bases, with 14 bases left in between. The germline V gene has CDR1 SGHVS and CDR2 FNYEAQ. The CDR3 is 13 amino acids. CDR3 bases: TGTGCCAGCAGCCCGACCCCCCCACTCGAGCAGTACTTC. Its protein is CASSPTPPLEQYF.

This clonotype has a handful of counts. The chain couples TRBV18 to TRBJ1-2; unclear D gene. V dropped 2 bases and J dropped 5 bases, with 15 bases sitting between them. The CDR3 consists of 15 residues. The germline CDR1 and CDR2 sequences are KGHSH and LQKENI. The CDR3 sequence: CASSPGCFGSYGYTF. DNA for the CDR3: TGTGCCAGCTCACCAGGTTGTTTTGGGTCGTATGGCTACACCTTC.

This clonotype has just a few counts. The CDR3 loop reads CASSERRGGGNTIYF. The CDR3 DNA reads as TGTGCCAGCAGTGAAAGGAGGGGTGGCGGAAACACCATATATTTT. The rearrangement links TRBV2 to TRBJ1-3; D might be TRBD1 (5 bases). CDR3 length: 15 amino acids. Germline values: CDR1 SNHLY, CDR2 FYNNEI. Between the trimmed V and J ends, which lost 2 bases and 4 bases, there was a span of 12 bases.

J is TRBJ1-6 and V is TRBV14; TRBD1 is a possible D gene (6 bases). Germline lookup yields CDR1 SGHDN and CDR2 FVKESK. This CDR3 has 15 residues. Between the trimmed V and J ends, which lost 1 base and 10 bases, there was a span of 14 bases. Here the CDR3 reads CASSQVAGTNSPLHF. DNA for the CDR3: TGTGCCAGCAGCCAAGTCGCCGGGACAAACTCACCCCTCCACTTT.

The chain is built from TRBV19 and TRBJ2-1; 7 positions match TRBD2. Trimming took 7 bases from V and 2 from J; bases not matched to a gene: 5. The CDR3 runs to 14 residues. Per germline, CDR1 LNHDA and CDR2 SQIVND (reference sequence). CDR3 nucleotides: TGTGCCAGTAATGTGGGGGGGACCTACAATGAGCAGTTCTTC. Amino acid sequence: CASNVGGTYNEQFF.

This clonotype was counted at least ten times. The CDR3 DNA sequence: TGTGCCAGCAGCTTATCGACTAGCGGGGTGGGGCATGAGCAGTTCTTC. It specifies CASSLSTSGVGHEQFF. The chain couples TRBV2 to TRBJ2-1, with 11 bases that match TRBD2. Germline lookup yields CDR1 SNHLY and CDR2 FYNNEI. CDR3 length equals 16 residues. V lost 6 bases to trimming and J lost 8 bases; unmatched junction nucleotides: 12.

As DNA, the CDR3 is TGTGCCAGCAGCCTGACAGGGGGCGCCTGGGGAGCTTTCTTT. Translation gives CASSLTGGAWGAFF. The chain carries TRBV7-2 and TRBJ1-1; TRBD1 aligns across 10 bases. The V and J ends lost 5 bases and 10 bases, in that order; junction bases with no gene match: 10. This CDR3 region has 14 residues. Germline CDR1 and CDR2: SGHTA and FQGNSA. The full variable domain, its missing parts supplied by reference TRBV7-2 and TRBJ1-1, is GAGVSQSPSNKVTEKGKDVELRCDPISGHTALYWYRQSLGQGLEFLIYFQGNSAPDKSGLPSDRFSAERTGGSVSTLTIQRTQQEDSAVYLCASSLTGGAWGAFFGQGTRLTVV.

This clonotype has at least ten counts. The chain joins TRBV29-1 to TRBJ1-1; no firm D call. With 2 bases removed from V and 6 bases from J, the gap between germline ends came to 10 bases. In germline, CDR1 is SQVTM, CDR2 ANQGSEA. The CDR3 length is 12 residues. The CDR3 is CSVEPQVSEAFF. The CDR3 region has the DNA TGCAGCGTTGAACCCCAGGTATCTGAAGCTTTCTTT.

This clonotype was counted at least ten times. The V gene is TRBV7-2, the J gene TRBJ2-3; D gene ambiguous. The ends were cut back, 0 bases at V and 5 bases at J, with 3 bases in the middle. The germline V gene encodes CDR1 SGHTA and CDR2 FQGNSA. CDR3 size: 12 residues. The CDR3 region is CASSLAQDTQYF. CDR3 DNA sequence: TGTGCCAGCAGCTTAGCGCAAGATACGCAGTATTTT. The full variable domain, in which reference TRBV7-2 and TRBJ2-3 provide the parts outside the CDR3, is GAGVSQSPSNKVTEKGKDVELRCDPISGHTALYWYRQSLGQGLEFLIYFQGNSAPDKSGLPSDRFSAERTGGSVSTLTIQRTQQEDSAVYLCASSLAQDTQYFGPGTRLTVL.

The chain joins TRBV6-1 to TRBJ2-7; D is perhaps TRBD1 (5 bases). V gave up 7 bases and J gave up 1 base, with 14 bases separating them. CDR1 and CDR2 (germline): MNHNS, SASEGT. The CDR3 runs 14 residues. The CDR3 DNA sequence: TGTGCCAGCATCGACAGTAGCATTTCCTACGAGCAGTACTTC. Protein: CASIDSSISYEQYF.

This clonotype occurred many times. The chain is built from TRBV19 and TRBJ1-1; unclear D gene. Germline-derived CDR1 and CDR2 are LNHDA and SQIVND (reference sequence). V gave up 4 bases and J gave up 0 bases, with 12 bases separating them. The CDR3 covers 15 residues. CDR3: CASSNPGMVNTEAFF. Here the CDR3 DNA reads TGTGCCAGTAGTAACCCCGGGATGGTGAACACTGAAGCTTTCTTT.

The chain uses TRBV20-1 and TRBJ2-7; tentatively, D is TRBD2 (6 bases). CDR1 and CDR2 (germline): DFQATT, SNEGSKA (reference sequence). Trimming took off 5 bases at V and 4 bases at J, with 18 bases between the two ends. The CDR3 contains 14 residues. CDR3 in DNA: TGCAGTGCTTCCCTTGGGGGGTTGGGGTACGAGCAGTACTTC. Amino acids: CSASLGGLGYEQYF.

CDR3: CASSLAGETELFF. As DNA, the CDR3 is TGTGCCAGCAGCCTGGCAGGAGAAACTGAACTGTTTTTT. The chain uses TRBV7-6 and TRBJ1-4; D call uncertain. This CDR3 comprises 13 residues. Trimming left V 5 bases short and J 12 bases short, with 16 bases between. The germline V gene has CDR1 SGHVS and CDR2 FNYEAQ. The variable domain in full, with the rest retrieved from reference TRBV7-6 and TRBJ1-4, is GAGVSQSPRYKVTKRGQDVALRCDPISGHVSLYWYRQALGQGPEFLTYFNYEAQQDKSGLPNDRFSAERPEGSISTLTIQRTEQRDSAMYRCASSLAGETELFFGSGTQLSVL.

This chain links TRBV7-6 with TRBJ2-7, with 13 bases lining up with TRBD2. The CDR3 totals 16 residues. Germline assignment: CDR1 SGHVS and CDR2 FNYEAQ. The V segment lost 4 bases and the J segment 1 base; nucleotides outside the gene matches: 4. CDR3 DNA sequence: TGTGCCAGCAGCTCCCAGACTAGCGGGGGGTCCTACGAGCAGTACTTC. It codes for CASSSQTSGGSYEQYF.

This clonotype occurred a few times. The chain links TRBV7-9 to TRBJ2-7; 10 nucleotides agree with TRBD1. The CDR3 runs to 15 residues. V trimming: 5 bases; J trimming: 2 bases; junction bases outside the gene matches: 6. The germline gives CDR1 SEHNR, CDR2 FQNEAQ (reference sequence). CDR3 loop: CASSPVGTGAYEQYF. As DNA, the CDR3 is TGTGCCAGCAGCCCTGTCGGGACAGGGGCCTACGAGCAGTACTTC.

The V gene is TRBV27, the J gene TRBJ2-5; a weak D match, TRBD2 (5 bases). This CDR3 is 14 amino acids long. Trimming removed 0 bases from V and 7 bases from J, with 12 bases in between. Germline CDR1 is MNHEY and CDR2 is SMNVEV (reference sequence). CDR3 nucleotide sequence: TGTGCCAGCAGTTTATCCCCGGCCGGAGGGACCCAGTACTTC. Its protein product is CASSLSPAGGTQYF.

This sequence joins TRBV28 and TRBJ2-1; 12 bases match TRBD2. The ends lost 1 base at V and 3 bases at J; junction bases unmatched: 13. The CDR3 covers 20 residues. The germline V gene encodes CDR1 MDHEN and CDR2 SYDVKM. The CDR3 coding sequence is TGTGCCAGCAGTTTATATGGCCTAGCGGGGGGGCGTGGTGTCTACAATGAGCAGTTCTTC. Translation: CASSLYGLAGGRGVYNEQFF.

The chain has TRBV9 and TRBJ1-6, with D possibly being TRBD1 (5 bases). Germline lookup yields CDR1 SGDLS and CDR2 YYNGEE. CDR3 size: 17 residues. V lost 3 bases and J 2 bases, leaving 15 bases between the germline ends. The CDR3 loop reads CASSDLRAGPYNSPLHF. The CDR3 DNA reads TGTGCCAGCAGCGACCTCAGGGCTGGCCCCTATAATTCACCCCTCCACTTT.

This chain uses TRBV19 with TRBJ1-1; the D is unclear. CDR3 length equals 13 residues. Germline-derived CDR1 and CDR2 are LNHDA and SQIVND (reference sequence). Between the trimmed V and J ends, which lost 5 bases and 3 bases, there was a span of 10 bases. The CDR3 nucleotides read TGTGCCAGTAGTCCCTTCGTTTACACTGAAGCTTTCTTT. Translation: CASSPFVYTEAFF. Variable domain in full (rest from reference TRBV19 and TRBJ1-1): DGGITQSPKYLFRKEGQNVTLSCEQNLNHDAMYWYRQDPGQGLRLIYYSQIVNDFQKGDIAEGYSVSREKKESFPLTVTSAQKNPTAFYLCASSPFVYTEAFFGQGTRLTVV.

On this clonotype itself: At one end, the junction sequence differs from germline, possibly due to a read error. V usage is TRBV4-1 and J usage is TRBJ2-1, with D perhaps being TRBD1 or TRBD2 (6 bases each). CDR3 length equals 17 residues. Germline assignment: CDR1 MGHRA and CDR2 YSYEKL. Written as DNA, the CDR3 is TGTGCCAGCAGCGGAAGTCTCGGGGGCGGATCCTACAATGAGCAGTTCTTC. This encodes CASSGSLGGGSYNEQFF.

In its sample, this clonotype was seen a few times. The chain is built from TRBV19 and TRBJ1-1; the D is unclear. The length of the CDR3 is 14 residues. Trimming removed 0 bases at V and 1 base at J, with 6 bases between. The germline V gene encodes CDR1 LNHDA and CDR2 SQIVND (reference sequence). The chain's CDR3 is CASSIDTANTEAFF. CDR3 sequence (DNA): TGTGCCAGTAGTATAGATACAGCGAACACTGAAGCTTTCTTT.

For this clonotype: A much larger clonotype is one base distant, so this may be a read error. Here the CDR3 reads CASSPQGYSNQSQHF. CDR3 sequence (DNA): TGTGCCAGTTCCCCTCAGGGATATAGCAATCAGTCCCAGCATTTT. This sequence joins TRBV12-3 or TRBV12-4 and TRBJ1-5, with D tentatively TRBD1 (5 bases). CDR3 length equals 15 residues.

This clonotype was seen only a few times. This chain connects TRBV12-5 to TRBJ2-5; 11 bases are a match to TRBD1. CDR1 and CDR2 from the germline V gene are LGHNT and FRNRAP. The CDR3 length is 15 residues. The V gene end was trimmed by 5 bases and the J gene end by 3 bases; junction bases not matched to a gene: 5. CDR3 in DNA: TGTGCTAGTGGTCCAGGACAGGGGGCGGAAGAGACCCAGTACTTC. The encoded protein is CASGPGQGAEETQYF.

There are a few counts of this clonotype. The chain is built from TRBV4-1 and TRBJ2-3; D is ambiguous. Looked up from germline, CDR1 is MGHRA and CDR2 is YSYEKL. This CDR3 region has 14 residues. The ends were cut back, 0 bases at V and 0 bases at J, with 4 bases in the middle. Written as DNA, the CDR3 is TGCGCCAGCAGCCAAGAAGAAAGCACAGATACGCAGTATTTT. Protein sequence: CASSQEESTDTQYF.